This TCR beta chain was sequenced for a study of T cell responses to AZD1222 COVID-19 vaccine. TCRdb's copy holds only in-frame clones and misses some; the assay was immunoSEQ multiplex PCR. The data hold some 130,000 clones, with 90% to 95% observed a single time. Study outcomes and limitations: A rise in Spike-specific TCR breadth and depth followed two AZD1222 doses. Just a handful of AZD1222 recipients were seropositive at baseline.

The table lists this clone with a count of one. Antigen: not known. The length of the CDR3 is 14 residues. In germline, CDR1 is SGDLS, CDR2 YYNGEE. V was cut by 4 bases and J by 7 bases, with 12 bases left in between. This specimen consisted of peripheral blood, obtained on day 0 of AZD1222 vaccination. This clonotype was sampled from an adult in good health. V gene TRBV9 combines with J gene TRBJ1-6; no clear D gene. Written as DNA, the CDR3 is TGTGCCAGCAGCCCAAGAGAGGGAAATTCACCCCTCCACTTT. Translating it yields CASSPREGNSPLHF.